This T cell receptor beta chain was identified during a study of T-cell reconstitution after alpha-beta-depleted transplantation in children. This clonotype has a handful of counts. Antigen unknown. Study outcomes and limitations: About two months after transplant, alpha-beta T cells reportedly came from several hundred expanded graft clones.

Preparation of the TCRbeta library was carried out with unique molecular identifiers. TCRdb ran MiXCR on the PCR reads and lists one entry per CDR3 protein. The table lists roughly 200,000 distinct CDR3 sequences, approximately 10% of them singletons. The source material was PBMCs, sampled before TCRalphabeta/CD19-depleted stem cell transplant. The receptor was isolated from a child under two years old with acute myeloid leukemia, due to receive a stem cell transplant.

In DNA, the CDR3 is TGTGCCAGCAGCCCAGACGACGGCGATAATTCACCCCTCCACTTT. Amino acids: CASSPDDGDNSPLHF. The chain employs TRBV7-2 and TRBJ1-6; D remains ambiguous. The CDR3 sequence is 15 residues long. V lost 5 bases to trimming and J lost 5 bases, with 13 bases between them. Germline V CDR1 and CDR2: SGHTA, FQGNSA.